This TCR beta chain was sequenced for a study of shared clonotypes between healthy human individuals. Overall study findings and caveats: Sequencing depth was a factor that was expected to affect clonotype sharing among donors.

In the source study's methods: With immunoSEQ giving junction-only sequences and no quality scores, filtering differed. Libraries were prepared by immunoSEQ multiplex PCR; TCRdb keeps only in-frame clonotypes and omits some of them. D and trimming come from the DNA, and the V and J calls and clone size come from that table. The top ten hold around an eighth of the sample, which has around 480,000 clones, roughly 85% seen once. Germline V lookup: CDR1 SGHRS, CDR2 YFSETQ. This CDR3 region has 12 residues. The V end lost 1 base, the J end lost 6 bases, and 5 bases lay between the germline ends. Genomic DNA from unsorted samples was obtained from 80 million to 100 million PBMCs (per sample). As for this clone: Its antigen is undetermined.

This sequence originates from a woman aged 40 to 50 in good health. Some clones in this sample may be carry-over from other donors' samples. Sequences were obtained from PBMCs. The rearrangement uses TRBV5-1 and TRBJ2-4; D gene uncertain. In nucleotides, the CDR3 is TGCGCCAGCAGCTTGATGGGAAACATTCAGTACTTC. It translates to CASSLMGNIQYF.